Included here is one T cell receptor (beta chain) sequence, with context. The source of the sample is a study of identical twins. Addition of a universal primer site occurred through template switching, and cDNA carried unique molecular identifiers. TCRdb passed the 5' RACE reads through MiXCR, listing each CDR3 protein once. Here the sample spans around 250,000 distinct CDR3 sequences, approximately 11% being singletons. Germline V gives CDR1 MRHNA, CDR2 SNTAGT. With V trimmed by 2 bases and J by 1 base, 5 bases remained unmatched. The CDR3 is 16 amino acids. These same records also appear under a second study, on yellow fever vaccine responses in identical twins.

The rearrangement uses TRBV6-4 and TRBJ2-1, with TRBD2 matching over 7 bases. Material: memory (CD45RO+) T cells sorted from blood. This receptor was identified in a woman younger than 35 in good health. The CDR3 nucleotides are TGTGCCAGCAGTGACACTTGGACTAGGTCCTACAATGAGCAGTTCTTC. Amino acids: CASSDTWTRSYNEQFF.